This entry features one T cell receptor beta chain sequence. Its target is not known. The data were taken from a study of monozygotic twins with inflammatory bowel disease. Whole-study findings and limits: Background noise in patient repertoires may stem from differing immunosuppressive treatments. Relative to healthy twins, IBD patients had fewer clonotypes in common with others, a gap that was especially apparent with disease activity.

Each sample's cDNA came from eight separate reactions. Each of TCRalpha and TCRbeta cDNA went through two nested PCRs, lasting 16 and 9 cycles. TCRdb re-called the 5' RACE reads; one entry per CDR3 protein, DNA not given. The sample has 120,000 to 150,000 distinct CDR3 sequences. The CDR3 covers 13 residues. Germline CDR1 is DFQATT and CDR2 is SNEGSKA (reference sequence). The chain couples TRBV20-1 to TRBJ1-5; TCRdb's assignment of TRBD1 cannot be checked, as there is no DNA. The sequence was collected from a human donor with ulcerative colitis or Crohn's disease, or a healthy co-twin of an affected twin (not recorded which). The sequencing input was blood. CDR3 residues: CSAIRDTNQPQHF.